The table lists the clone carrying this T cell receptor (beta chain) with many counts. Its specificity is not known. The record originates from a study of T cells in Graves' hyperthyroidism and ophthalmopathy. Study outcomes and limitations: Ophthalmopathy was distinguished from stable hyperthyroidism by 13 V-J signatures.

Germline V CDR1 and CDR2: GTSNPN, SVGIG (reference sequence). This CDR3 is 13 amino acids long. Trimming stripped 8 bases from V and 4 bases from J, with 17 bases between. In patients aged 18 to 65, hyperthyroidism was newly diagnosed, with duration under 2 months. The investigators amplified TCR beta CDR3 regions from RNA transcripts. Initially, a first-round RT-PCR of the TCR CDR3 employed the HTBI primer set. TCRdb redid the calling of the multiplex PCR reads with MiXCR, one entry per CDR3 protein. The profile shows 550,000 to 650,000 distinct CDR3 sequences, 14% of them singletons. The origin of this receptor is a woman aged 40-49 years with Graves' hyperthyroidism. This chain joins TRBV30 and TRBJ1-1; possibly TRBD1 for D (5 bases). The material sequenced was blood. CDR3 sequence (DNA): TGTGCCCGATCCCAGGGTATAGGCACTGAAGCTTTCTTT. It specifies CARSQGIGTEAFF. Full variable domain (rest looked up from reference TRBV30 and TRBJ1-1): SQTIHQWPATLVQPVGSPLSLECTVEGTSNPNLYWYRQAAGRGLQLLFYSVGIGQISSEVPQNLSASRPQDRQFILSSKKLLLSDSGFYLCARSQGIGTEAFFGQGTRLTVV.